The 13 T cell receptor beta chains reported below all come from one sample, sequenced in a study of shared clonotypes between healthy human individuals. The table came from immunoSEQ multiplex PCR; TCRdb's copy has only in-frame clones and leaves some out. The sample has hundreds of thousands of clones; almost 97% are singletons. The source material was naive CD4+ T cells sorted from blood. Indicated subset: CD45RA+ positively selected. These receptors all stem from a woman aged 30 to 39 in good health.

This sequence joins TRBV6-5 and TRBJ2-7; D might be TRBD2 (6 bases). The CDR3 is made up of 13 amino acids. Between the trimmed V and J ends, which lost 8 bases and 4 bases, there was a span of 15 bases. Per germline, CDR1 MNHEY and CDR2 SVGAGI. CDR3 in DNA: TGTGCCAGCGCCGGGGAGGCCCCTTACGAGCAGTACTTC. Its protein product is CASAGEAPYEQYF.

The chain uses TRBV28 and TRBJ2-7, with a tentative D call TRBD2 (7 bases). Trimming left V 6 bases short and J 3 bases short, with 21 bases between. The CDR3 consists of 16 residues. Germline CDR1 and CDR2: MDHEN and SYDVKM. The CDR3 region has the DNA TGTGCCAGCAGCTTAGGGGGGGATCCTACAGGCTACGAGCAGTACTTC. This sequence encodes CASSLGGDPTGYEQYF.

The CDR3 reads CASSAIFRSGRNNEQFF. The CDR3 region has the DNA TGCGCCAGCAGCGCCATCTTTCGTAGCGGGAGAAACAATGAGCAGTTCTTC. The chain employs TRBV5-1 and TRBJ2-1, with TRBD2 identical over 9 bases. Germline CDR1 is SGHRS and CDR2 is YFSETQ. V lost 4 bases to trimming and J lost 5 bases; unmatched junction nucleotides: 13. This CDR3 has 17 residues.

This clone was picked up one time. This rearrangement joins TRBV18 to TRBJ2-2; maybe TRBD1 (6 bases). V gave up 6 bases and J gave up 3 bases, with 11 bases separating them. The CDR3 spans 14 residues. CDR1 and CDR2 (germline): KGHSH, LQKENI. CDR3 DNA: TGTGCCAGCTCTACAGGGCCTTACACCGGGGAGCTGTTTTTT. It specifies CASSTGPYTGELFF.

Here the CDR3 DNA reads TGTGCCTGGAGTGTCTCTCATGTTAGCACTGAAGCTTTCTTT. As protein: CAWSVSHVSTEAFF. The chain combines TRBV30 with TRBJ1-1; no clear D gene. The CDR3 extends over 14 amino acids. CDR1 GTSNPN and CDR2 SVGIG come from the germline V gene (reference sequence). V was clipped by 0 bases and J by 4 bases, with 12 bases between them.

This sequence joins TRBV7-9 and TRBJ2-3; D is ambiguous. CDR1 and CDR2 (germline): SEHNR, FQNEAQ (reference sequence). V gave up 4 bases and J gave up 2 bases, with 10 bases separating them. The CDR3 is 14 residues long. This CDR3 reads CASSSRLVTDTQYF. Here the CDR3 DNA reads TGTGCCAGCAGCTCCCGCCTTGTCACAGATACGCAGTATTTT.

This clone is a singleton in its sample. The V gene is TRBV19, the J gene TRBJ1-5; 8 positions agree with TRBD1. The CDR3 has 22 residues. Germline V gives CDR1 LNHDA, CDR2 SQIVND (reference sequence). Losses at the gene ends were 4 bases for V and 0 bases for J; bases not matched to a gene: 23. This chain's CDR3 is CASSRLSPAQGAVPYSNQPQHF. The CDR3 DNA is TGTGCCAGTAGTAGACTCTCACCCGCGCAGGGGGCAGTTCCCTATAGCAATCAGCCCCAGCATTTT.

The chain combines TRBV9 with TRBJ2-7; 9 bases are a match to TRBD2. Per germline, CDR1 SGDLS and CDR2 YYNGEE. Trimming cost V 3 bases and J 0 bases; bases outside gene matches: 4. This CDR3 is 15 amino acids long. The CDR3 DNA is TGTGCCAGCAGCGCTAGCGGGACCAGCTCCTACGAGCAGTACTTC. Encoded protein: CASSASGTSSYEQYF.

V usage is TRBV7-9 and J usage is TRBJ2-7; TRBD2 agrees at 7 bases. V lost 6 bases and J lost 0; bases outside the gene matches: 14. From germline, CDR1 is SEHNR and CDR2 FQNEAQ (reference sequence). This CDR3 spans 17 amino acids. The CDR3 sequence: CASRPTPASGDSYEQYF. CDR3 nucleotide sequence: TGTGCCAGCAGACCCACCCCTGCTAGCGGAGACTCCTACGAGCAGTACTTC.

Comment on this clone: At the DNA level, this CDR3 is encoded by other sequences in the same sample as well. The chain links TRBV28 to TRBJ2-4; 7 bases are a match to TRBD2. The CDR3 spans 15 residues. J gave up 1 base and V 5 bases, and 5 bases lay outside the gene matches. Germline CDR1 is MDHEN and CDR2 is SYDVKM. CDR3 protein: CASSPPGGAKNIQYF. CDR3 sequence (DNA): TGTGCCAGCAGTCCCCCGGGGGGTGCCAAAAACATTCAGTACTTC. The whole variable domain, filled in from reference TRBV28 and TRBJ2-4, reads DVKVTQSSRYLVKRTGEKVFLECVQDMDHENMFWYRQDPGLGLRLIYFSYDVKMKEKGDIPEGYSVSREKKERFSLILESASTNQTSMYLCASSPPGGAKNIQYFGAGTRLSVL.

The gene calls are TRBV30 and TRBJ2-7; the D is unclear. V lost 2 bases and J lost 5, with 13 bases in between. The CDR3 totals 13 residues. Germline CDR1 GTSNPN, CDR2 SVGIG (reference sequence). CDR3 region: CAWSRWFPNEQYF. The CDR3 DNA reads as TGTGCCTGGAGTCGATGGTTCCCCAACGAGCAGTACTTC.

This clone was seen only once. The J gene is TRBJ2-5, the V gene TRBV19; no reliable D call. The tail of the sequence fits TRBJ2-7 better, so the J call may be wrong. This CDR3 region has 15 residues. Germline loops: CDR1 LNHDA, CDR2 SQIVND (reference sequence). CDR3 in DNA: TGTGCCAGTAGTCCAAACACCCGCGGCTCCTACGAGCAGTACTTC. As protein: CASSPNTRGSYEQYF.

The chain employs TRBV9 and TRBJ2-1; 13 bases are a match to TRBD2. The V and J ends lost 4 bases and 6 bases, in that order; junction bases with no gene match: 4. CDR1 SGDLS and CDR2 YYNGEE come from the germline V gene. The CDR3 runs 15 residues. The CDR3 protein is CASSQGLAGANEQFF. CDR3 DNA sequence: TGTGCCAGCAGCCAAGGACTAGCGGGAGCCAATGAGCAGTTCTTC.